The 3 T cell receptor beta chains below come from one sample, sequenced in a study of early T cells in non-severe SARS-CoV-2 infection. TCRdb re-called the 5' RACE reads with MiXCR, one entry per CDR3 protein. The sample contains about 98,000 distinct CDR3 sequences, approximately 14% of which appear only once. Material: whole blood. The receptors here all came from an adult who was a healthcare worker with PCR-confirmed SARS-CoV-2 infection or an uninfected control (not recorded which).

The J gene is TRBJ1-1, the V gene TRBV28; 11 nucleotides line up with TRBD1. The V and J ends lost 3 bases and 5 bases, in that order; junction bases with no gene match: 5. There are 15 residues in the CDR3. Germline lookup yields CDR1 MDHEN and CDR2 SYDVKM. In DNA form, the CDR3 reads TGTGCCAGCAGTTTGGACAGGGGGCCAAGTACTGAAGCTTTCTTT. Protein sequence: CASSLDRGPSTEAFF.

This clonotype was picked up a small number of times. The V gene is TRBV6-6, the J gene TRBJ2-7, with D possibly being TRBD2 (5 bases). This CDR3 comprises 16 residues. Germline values: CDR1 MNHNY, CDR2 SVGAGI (reference sequence). V lost 6 bases to trimming and J lost 0 bases, with 18 bases between them. The CDR3 loop reads CASSPIRGRGSYEQYF. The CDR3, as DNA: TGTGCCAGCAGCCCCATCCGGGGTAGAGGCTCCTACGAGCAGTACTTC.

This clonotype came up many times. CDR3 DNA: TGCGCCAGCAGCTTAGGAGGGGATGAGCAGTTCTTC. Translation: CASSLGGDEQFF. The chain combines TRBV5-1 with TRBJ2-1; D perhaps matches TRBD2 (6 bases). V lost 2 bases and J lost 8, with 8 bases in between. Looked up from germline, CDR1 is SGHRS and CDR2 is YFSETQ. The CDR3 spans 12 residues.